This T cell receptor beta chain stems from a study of molecular identifiers for immune sequencing clone quantification. This clonotype rates as medium-sized. Its target is unknown. From the PCR reads, TCRdb called clonotypes with MiXCR, one entry per CDR3 protein. The table includes 2,600 or so distinct CDR3 sequences, 15% to 20% detected once. Germline loops: CDR1 ENHRY, CDR2 SYGVKD. This CDR3 region has 15 residues. The V segment lost 0 bases and the J segment 5 bases; nucleotides outside the gene matches: 0. Study-level findings and limits: Jurkat TCR RNA from one cell was spiked into around 1 million naive cells, and it was reportedly detectable there.

The V and J genes are TRBV10-3 and TRBJ2-3; 12 bases map to TRBD2. This receptor was obtained from a human donor in good health. Some libraries in this study had Jurkat cell RNA spiked in. Source material: naive CD8+ T cells from blood, with Jurkat cell RNA spiked in. The subset was: FACS-sorted CD8+CD4-CCR7+CD45RA+ naive T cells. The CDR3: CAISESGLAGDTQYF. As DNA, the CDR3 is TGTGCCATCAGTGAGTCGGGACTAGCGGGAGATACGCAGTATTTT.